This passage covers 25 T cell receptor beta chains from one sample sequenced in a study of T cells in Graves' hyperthyroidism and ophthalmopathy. RNA transcripts were the template for amplifying TCR beta CDR3 regions. A first-round RT-PCR of the TCR CDR3 used the HTBI primer set. TCRdb reprocessed the multiplex PCR reads with MiXCR, giving one entry per CDR3 protein. The sample consists of more than 300,000 distinct CDR3 sequences, under 20% of them appearing once. Sequences were obtained from blood. The receptors originated from a man between 18 and 29 years old with Graves' ophthalmopathy.

J is TRBJ1-3 and V is TRBV20-1; TRBD1 might be the D (5 bases). The CDR3 extends over 12 amino acids. V lost 7 bases and J lost 4, with 11 bases in between. Germline V gene data show CDR1 as DFQATT and CDR2 as SNEGSKA (reference sequence). In DNA form, the CDR3 reads TGCAGTGTGGGGGGATACGGAAACACCATATATTTT. It yields the protein CSVGGYGNTIYF.

The rearrangement joins TRBV28 to TRBJ2-1, with D uncertain. The CDR3 consists of 11 residues. CDR1 MDHEN and CDR2 SYDVKM come from the germline V gene. Trimming took off 6 bases at V and 6 bases at J, with 6 bases between the two ends. The CDR3 loop reads CASSPLNEQFF. CDR3 nucleotide sequence: TGTGCCAGCAGCCCCCTCAATGAGCAGTTCTTC.

This clonotype came up a few times. A much larger clonotype is one base distant, so this may be a read error. The chain recombines TRBV28 with TRBJ1-1; D is unresolved. CDR1 is MDHEN and CDR2 is SYDVKM in the germline V gene. V lost 7 bases, J lost 4 bases, and 16 bases lay in between. The CDR3 loop spans 14 amino acids. The CDR3 spells CASISTSLSTEAFF. CDR3 coding DNA: TGTGCCAGCATCAGTACTTCCTTGAGCACTGAAGCTTTCTTT. The full variable domain, in which reference TRBV28 and TRBJ1-1 provide the parts outside the CDR3, is DVKVTQSSRYLVKRTGEKVFLECVQDMDHENMFWYRQDPGLGLRLIYFSYDVKMKEKGDIPEGYSVSREKKERFSLILESASTNQTSMYLCASISTSLSTEAFFGQGTRLTVV.

This clonotype was found a few times. The chain joins TRBV6-5 to TRBJ1-5; 9 bases fit TRBD1. V dropped 4 bases and J dropped 9; count of bases not matched to a gene: 7. Germline V CDR1 and CDR2: MNHEY, SVGAGI. There are 14 residues in the CDR3. The CDR3, as DNA: TGTGCCAGCAGTTTAAGGGACAGGGTCTGGCCCCAGCATTTT. Translated, it gives CASSLRDRVWPQHF.

About this clonotype: A much larger clone differs from this one at a single base, so this may be a read error. The V gene is TRBV28, the J gene TRBJ1-6; 9 bases align to TRBD1. This CDR3 is 14 amino acids long. CDR1 is MDHEN and CDR2 is SYDVKM in the germline V gene. The CDR3: CASYSTGGGSPFHF. The CDR3 bases are TGTGCCAGCTATTCGACAGGGGGAGGTTCACCCTTCCACTTT.

This clonotype was counted many times. The V and J genes are TRBV3-1 and TRBJ1-1, with 9 bases aligning to TRBD1. The CDR3 is made up of 18 amino acids. Germline V gives CDR1 LGHDT, CDR2 YNNKEL (reference sequence). V was pared by 1 base and J by 4 bases, with 13 bases of the junction left unmatched. In DNA form, the CDR3 reads TGTGCCAGCAGCCAAGGGTTTTTCGGGACAGGGCTGGGCACTGAAGCTTTCTTT. It specifies CASSQGFFGTGLGTEAFF.

This clonotype showed up many times. The chain is built from TRBV10-3 and TRBJ2-2; D might be TRBD1 or TRBD2, each matching 6 bases. CDR3 size: 15 residues. CDR1 is ENHRY, CDR2 SYGVKD, per germline. V was clipped by 0 bases and J by 4 bases, with 9 bases between them. CDR3 in DNA: TGTGCCATCAGTGAGTCGACGGGGGCCACCGGGGAGCTGTTTTTT. Its translation: CAISESTGATGELFF.

The V gene is TRBV19, the J gene TRBJ1-1; TRBD1 matches 10 bases. The CDR3 length is 16 residues. V gave up 5 bases and J gave up 1 base; unmatched junction bases: 7. CDR1 and CDR2 (germline): LNHDA, SQIVND (reference sequence). For the CDR3, the DNA is TGTGCCAGTAGTCCCTCTCGGACAGGGGGGAACACTGAAGCTTTCTTT. Its protein is CASSPSRTGGNTEAFF.

The table lists this clonotype with many counts. The V call is TRBV12-3 or TRBV12-4, the J call TRBJ1-3; D call uncertain. CDR3 length: 12 residues. Trimming stripped 5 bases from V and 8 bases from J, with 10 bases between. The CDR3 coding sequence is TGTGCCAGCAGTGAACAGAGTTACACCATATATTTT. Its translation is CASSEQSYTIYF.

This clonotype was observed once. The CDR3 DNA reads TGCAGCGTGCAGGGGGCGCCGAGCTCTGGAAACACCATATATTTT. Translated, it gives CSVQGAPSSGNTIYF. The J gene is TRBJ1-3, the V gene TRBV29-1, with TRBD1 matching over 8 bases. Germline V CDR1 and CDR2: SQVTM, ANQGSEA. The CDR3 loop spans 15 amino acids. The V and J ends lost 6 bases and 0 bases, in that order; junction bases with no gene match: 7.

V and J are TRBV6-2 or TRBV6-3 and TRBJ2-1; tentatively, D is TRBD1 (6 bases). The germline CDR1 and CDR2 sequences are MNHEY and SVGEGT. The CDR3 is 14 residues long. With 6 bases removed from V and 6 bases from J, the gap between germline ends came to 15 bases. CDR3 DNA sequence: TGTGCCAGCAGGGAACAGACAGGACCCAATGAGCAGTTCTTC. This gives the protein CASREQTGPNEQFF.

The chain links TRBV6-1 to TRBJ1-3; D remains ambiguous. With 3 bases removed from V and 4 bases from J, the gap between germline ends came to 7 bases. Germline values: CDR1 MNHNS, CDR2 SASEGT. There are 13 residues in the CDR3. The CDR3 region has the DNA TGTGCCAGCAGTGACGGATGGGGAAACACCATATATTTT. It encodes CASSDGWGNTIYF.

This clonotype was seen many times. This sequence may be a read error, since a much larger clone differs from it by one base. The chain uses TRBV2 and TRBJ1-1, with no clear D. Deletions cut 7 bases from V and 1 base from J, with 4 bases between. CDR3 length equals 11 residues. Germline values: CDR1 SNHLY, CDR2 FYNNEI. The CDR3 coding sequence is TGTGCCAGCATGGGGAACACTGAAGCTTTCTTT. Translation gives CASMGNTEAFF.

The sample holds a few counts of this clonotype. The CDR3, as DNA: TGTGCCAGCAGCCACGCGGGGGCGGGAGGCTACACCTTC. Amino acids: CASSHAGAGGYTF. This sequence joins TRBV14 and TRBJ1-2; tentatively, D is TRBD1 (6 bases). V lost 3 bases to trimming and J lost 8 bases, with 13 bases between them. Germline assignment: CDR1 SGHDN and CDR2 FVKESK. The CDR3 has 13 amino acids.

This clonotype occurred once. The CDR3 bases are TGTGCCAGCAGTGAACCCTCGGCCCCCTACGAGCAGTACTTC. Protein: CASSEPSAPYEQYF. The chain combines TRBV25-1 with TRBJ2-7, with D hard to call. V was clipped by 2 bases and J by 2 bases, with 10 bases between them. Per germline, CDR1 MGHDK and CDR2 SYGVNS. The CDR3 contains 14 residues.

This clonotype was recorded many times. The rearrangement uses TRBV5-1 and TRBJ1-1, with D perhaps matching TRBD1 (5 bases). The V end lost 6 bases, the J end lost 0 bases, and 12 bases lay between the germline ends. Germline CDR1 reads SGHRS; CDR2 reads YFSETQ. This CDR3 contains 14 residues. The CDR3 DNA reads as TGCGCCAGCAACACAGGCAGCATGAACACTGAAGCTTTCTTT. Its protein is CASNTGSMNTEAFF.

This clonotype was picked up many times. This rearrangement joins TRBV11-2 to TRBJ2-7; D might be TRBD1 (5 bases). This CDR3 contains 14 residues. The germline V gene has CDR1 SGHAT and CDR2 FQNNGV. With 5 bases removed from V and 3 bases from J, the gap between germline ends came to 14 bases. CDR3 nucleotide sequence: TGTGCCAGCAGCATTCTCGGACACAACTACGAGCAGTACTTC. Its translation is CASSILGHNYEQYF.

This clonotype was detected ten times or more. The chain has TRBV7-6 and TRBJ1-1; 8 bases line up with TRBD1. J lost 6 bases, V lost 0 bases, and 6 bases had no gene match. The CDR3 has 15 residues. The germline CDR1 and CDR2 sequences are SGHVS and FNYEAQ. CDR3 protein: CASSLAQQGGSEAFF. DNA of the CDR3: TGTGCCAGCAGCTTAGCGCAACAGGGGGGCTCTGAAGCTTTCTTT.

This clonotype was counted a few times. The J gene is TRBJ1-6, the V gene TRBV5-4; 9 bases fit TRBD1. Germline values: CDR1 SGHNT, CDR2 YYREEE (reference sequence). This CDR3 has 15 amino acids. V lost 3 bases, J lost 10 bases, and 8 bases stayed unmatched. The CDR3 sequence: CASSSPGQGESPLHF. DNA for the CDR3: TGTGCCAGCAGCTCCCCGGGACAGGGTGAATCACCCCTCCACTTT.

Remarks on this clonotype: A much larger clone lies one base from this, so it may be a read error. V usage is TRBV7-9 and J usage is TRBJ2-1; 7 bases agree with TRBD2. Matching the DNA end better, TRBJ2-7 makes the J call doubtful. Germline loops: CDR1 SEHNR, CDR2 FQNEAQ (reference sequence). CDR3 size: 15 residues. The DNA of the CDR3 is TGTGCCAGCATGACGGGGGGTAACCCCTACAATGAGCAGTACTTC. Translation: CASMTGGNPYNEQYF.

This clonotype was recorded many times. The gene calls are TRBV2 and TRBJ1-4, with 8 bases matching TRBD1. Trimming cost V 6 bases and J 10 bases; bases outside gene matches: 4. CDR1 and CDR2 from the germline V gene are SNHLY and FYNNEI. The CDR3 is 12 amino acids. The CDR3 DNA is TGTGCCAGCAGCGACAGGGGTGTAAAACTGTTTTTT. This translates into CASSDRGVKLFF. Full variable domain (missing parts from reference TRBV2 and TRBJ1-4): EPEVTQTPSHQVTQMGQEVILRCVPISNHLYFYWYRQILGQKVEFLVSFYNNEISEKSEIFDDQFSVERPDGSNFTLKIRSTKLEDSAMYFCASSDRGVKLFFGSGTQLSVL.

This clonotype turned up a few times. This chain uses TRBV27 with TRBJ2-5; 11 bases fit TRBD2. The germline gives CDR1 MNHEY, CDR2 SMNVEV (reference sequence). V was clipped by 6 bases and J by 5 bases; unmatched bases: 8. The CDR3 has 15 residues. CDR3 coding DNA: TGTGCCAGCAGCTCCCTAGCGGGGGGCGGGGAGACCCAGTACTTC. It is translated as CASSSLAGGGETQYF.

This clonotype was found many times. The J gene is TRBJ2-7, the V gene TRBV18, with a tentative D call TRBD2 (5 bases). The V gene's germline CDR1 is KGHSH and CDR2 LQKENI. Trimming left V 4 bases short and J 5 bases short, with 12 bases between. There are 13 residues in the CDR3. CDR3: CASSREVANEQYF. CDR3 in DNA: TGTGCCAGCTCACGCGAAGTAGCGAACGAGCAGTACTTC.

This clonotype was seen only a few times. The gene calls are TRBV6-1 and TRBJ2-7; possible D gene TRBD1, 6 bases. Trimming removed 5 bases at V and 0 bases at J, with 20 bases between. The CDR3 has 17 amino acids. The germline gives CDR1 MNHNS, CDR2 SASEGT. The CDR3 region is CASSPKIRDTRSYEQYF. CDR3 sequence (DNA): TGTGCCAGCAGTCCGAAGATCCGGGACACTCGCTCCTACGAGCAGTACTTC.

In regard to this clonotype: A read error may explain this, as a much larger clone is one base away. The chain recombines TRBV5-6 with TRBJ1-2; the match to TRBD1 covers 8 bases. This CDR3 contains 14 residues. V shed 0 bases, J shed 4 bases, and the junction held 2 bases outside the gene matches. Germline V gene lookup returns CDR1 SGHDT and CDR2 YYEEEE. The CDR3 region is CASSLAGGSYGYTF. As DNA, the CDR3 is TGTGCCAGCAGCTTGGCAGGGGGCAGCTATGGCTACACCTTC. Drawing the rest from reference TRBV5-6 and TRBJ1-2, the complete variable domain is DAGVTQSPTHLIKTRGQQVTLRCSPKSGHDTVSWYQQALGQGPQFIFQYYEEEERQRGNFPDRFSGHQFPNYSSELNVNALLLGDSALYLCASSLAGGSYGYTFGSGTRLTVV.